The rows below give T cell receptor beta chains drawn from one sample of a study of blood T cell repertoires in COVID-19. The table came from immunoSEQ multiplex PCR; TCRdb's copy has only in-frame clones and leaves some out. The sample lists hundreds of thousands of clones, 83% occurring once. The sequenced sample consisted of peripheral blood. Every receptor here comes from a woman aged 45-60 years with acute or convalescent COVID-19. Both conserved end residues are part of each CDR3. The order of the fields is clone size, V gene, D gene, J gene, CDR3 protein, CDR3 DNA. The D gene is left open where the match is weak. Size tells how often a clone was seen (once, few, many) or the class of an expanded clone, and some rows leave it out.

.,TRBV25-1,.,TRBJ1-2,CASSARGGSLDGYTF,TGTGCCAGCAGTGCACGGGGGGGCAGCCTCGATGGCTACACCTTC
.,TRBV14,.,TRBJ1-2,CASSQDWQGNYGYTF,TGTGCCAGCAGCCAAGATTGGCAGGGAAACTATGGCTACACCTTC
.,TRBV7-8,.,TRBJ1-5,CASSLVGSINQPQHF,TGTGCCAGCAGCTTAGTCGGGTCGATAAATCAGCCCCAGCATTTT
once,TRBV3-1/TRBV3-2,.,TRBJ2-1,CASSQAVIAMGLNEQFF,TGTGCCAGCAGCCAAGCGGTTATAGCGATGGGACTCAATGAGCAGTTCTTC
.,TRBV12-3/TRBV12-4,.,TRBJ2-7,CASSPRFYEQYF,TGTGCCAGCAGTCCCCGGTTTTACGAGCAGTACTTC
.,TRBV19,TRBD2,TRBJ2-1,CASSMLTGLAGERRYNEQFF,TGTGCCAGTAGTATGTTAACGGGACTAGCGGGAGAGAGGCGGTACAATGAGCAGTTCTTC
once,TRBV5-1,TRBD2,TRBJ2-3,CASSLVLAGEEDTQYF,TGCGCCAGCAGCTTGGTACTAGCGGGAGAAGAAGATACGCAGTATTTT
.,TRBV5-1,TRBD2,TRBJ2-2,CASSSALAGGPTGELFF,TGCGCCAGCAGCTCGGCACTAGCGGGGGGACCCACCGGGGAGCTGTTTTTT
few,TRBV27,TRBD1,TRBJ2-2,CASSPPDRGTGELFF,TGTGCCAGCAGTCCCCCAGACAGGGGCACCGGGGAGCTGTTTTTT
.,TRBV4-2,.,TRBJ1-1,CASSPSGTGNTEAFF,TGTGCCAGCAGCCCAAGCGGCACGGGGAACACTGAAGCTTTCTTT
.,TRBV19,.,TRBJ2-1,CASSIVLVYNEQFF,TGTGCCAGTAGTATAGTCCTAGTATACAATGAGCAGTTCTTC
few,TRBV30,.,TRBJ1-3,CAWSKDRISGNTIYF,TGTGCCTGGAGCAAAGACAGGATCTCTGGAAACACCATATATTTT
.,TRBV20-1,TRBD2,TRBJ2-5,CSASRTSGVQETQYF,TGCAGTGCTAGTCGGACTAGCGGGGTCCAAGAGACCCAGTACTTC
.,TRBV27,.,TRBJ1-2,CASSLGWSPDSFYGYTF,TGTGCCAGCAGTCTTGGTTGGTCCCCTGACAGTTTCTATGGCTACACCTTC
.,TRBV24-1,.,TRBJ2-3,CATSYGTPGTDTQYF,TGTGCCACCAGTTACGGGACACCCGGCACGGATACGCAGTATTTT
.,TRBV9,.,TRBJ2-1,CASRADPVSYNEQFF,TGTGCCAGCCGCGCCGATCCGGTGAGCTACAATGAGCAGTTCTTC
.,TRBV9,.,TRBJ2-2,CASSVLSGNTGELFF,TGTGCCAGCAGCGTCCTTAGCGGGAACACCGGGGAGCTGTTTTTT
.,TRBV19,.,TRBJ1-1,CASIDGPSVTEAFF,TGTGCCAGTATCGACGGCCCCAGCGTGACTGAAGCTTTCTTT
.,TRBV3-1/TRBV3-2,.,TRBJ1-5,CASSQANRDQPQHF,TGTGCCAGCAGCCAAGCGAACAGGGATCAGCCCCAGCATTTT
few,TRBV5-1,.,TRBJ2-1,CASSLGQVAYNEQFF,TGCGCCAGCAGCTTGGGGCAGGTAGCCTACAATGAGCAGTTCTTC
.,TRBV7-9,.,TRBJ1-3,CASSLVGQRSSGNTIYF,TGTGCCAGCAGCTTAGTAGGACAGCGAAGCTCTGGAAACACCATATATTTT
once,TRBV5-1,TRBD2,TRBJ2-3,CASSSAGGPADTQYF,TGCGCCAGCAGCTCCGCGGGGGGGCCGGCAGATACGCAGTATTTT
.,TRBV18,TRBD2,TRBJ2-2,CASSPVLPSGNTGELFF,TGTGCCAGCTCACCCGTTTTGCCTAGCGGGAACACCGGGGAGCTGTTTTTT
.,TRBV19,TRBD1,TRBJ1-5,CATIRLTGEPQHF,TGTGCCACCATAAGGCTGACAGGGGAGCCCCAGCATTTT
.,TRBV3-1/TRBV3-2,TRBD1,TRBJ1-2,CASSHQGWDRDAGYTF,TGTGCCAGCAGCCACCAAGGGTGGGACAGGGATGCGGGCTACACCTTC
once,TRBV4-3,TRBD2,TRBJ2-3,CASSQDPSGGNTDTQYF,TGCGCCAGCAGCCAAGACCCCAGCGGGGGTAACACAGATACGCAGTATTTT
.,TRBV19,.,TRBJ2-1,CASSSIAGVNEQFF,TGTGCCAGTAGTTCAATCGCAGGGGTCAATGAGCAGTTCTTC
.,TRBV20-1,.,TRBJ1-6,CSASQAPLHF,TGCAGTGCTAGCCAGGCACCCCTCCACTTT
.,TRBV3-1/TRBV3-2,.,TRBJ1-1,CASSEEDSWNTEAFF,TGTGCCAGCAGCGAAGAGGACAGTTGGAACACTGAAGCTTTCTTT
.,TRBV7-2,TRBD1,TRBJ1-6,CASSLRTGEGSPLHF,TGTGCCAGCAGCCTTAGGACAGGGGAGGGTTCACCCCTCCACTTT
few,TRBV7-8,.,TRBJ1-2,CASSARTNANYGYTF,TGTGCCAGCAGCGCTCGGACAAACGCTAACTATGGCTACACCTTC
.,TRBV28,.,TRBJ2-3,CASRIAAGTDTQYF,TGTGCCAGCAGGATAGCAGCCGGCACAGATACGCAGTATTTT
.,TRBV6-5,TRBD2,TRBJ2-1,CASSRTLAGGYEQFF,TGTGCCAGCAGTCGAACGCTAGCGGGGGGGTATGAGCAGTTCTTC
.,TRBV9,TRBD1,TRBJ2-5,CASSFTDRYQETQYF,TGTGCCAGCAGCTTCACGGACAGGTACCAAGAGACCCAGTACTTC
.,TRBV24-1,TRBD2,TRBJ2-3,CATSDWTSGHTDTQYF,TGTGCCACCAGTGATTGGACTAGCGGGCACACAGATACGCAGTATTTT
.,TRBV6-4,.,TRBJ1-2,CATPGLYGYTF,TGTGCCACCCCAGGCCTCTATGGCTACACCTTC
.,TRBV30,TRBD1,TRBJ1-3,CAWSVGDRGISGNTIYF,TGTGCCTGGAGTGTGGGAGACAGGGGAATTTCTGGAAACACCATATATTTT
.,TRBV4-1,.,TRBJ1-5,CASSQDRDQPQHF,TGCGCCAGCAGCCAAGATCGGGATCAGCCCCAGCATTTT
.,TRBV7-9,TRBD2,TRBJ2-1,CASSLQARELEDEQFF,TGTGCCAGCAGCTTACAAGCGCGGGAGCTAGAGGATGAGCAGTTCTTC
few,TRBV28,.,TRBJ1-6,CASSDQGRSYNSPLHF,TGTGCCAGCAGCGATCAGGGGCGCTCCTATAATTCACCCCTCCACTTT
.,TRBV20-1,TRBD2,TRBJ2-5,CSASSGNQETQYF,TGCAGTGCTAGTAGCGGGAACCAAGAGACCCAGTACTTC
few,TRBV27,TRBD1,TRBJ1-1,CASSFGTGMTEAFF,TGTGCCAGCAGTTTCGGGACAGGGATGACTGAAGCTTTCTTT
.,TRBV6-6,.,TRBJ2-3,CAGKRGHRSTDTQYF,TGTGCCGGAAAAAGAGGCCACCGTAGCACAGATACGCAGTATTTT
.,TRBV10-3,TRBD1,TRBJ1-3,CAILPGQGGLFSGNTIYF,TGTGCCATCTTACCGGGACAGGGTGGTCTGTTCTCTGGAAACACCATATATTTT
once,TRBV6-5,TRBD1,TRBJ1-4,CASTIDRGWDQKLFF,TGTGCCAGCACCATTGACAGGGGATGGGATCAAAAACTGTTTTTT
.,TRBV15,.,TRBJ2-1,CATRQVHTYNEQFF,TGTGCCACCAGACAGGTACATACCTACAATGAGCAGTTCTTC
.,TRBV5-6,.,TRBJ1-2,CASSSQGTDYGYTF,TGTGCCAGCAGCTCCCAGGGGACCGACTATGGCTACACCTTC
.,TRBV30,.,TRBJ2-1,CAWSVYGVEQFF,TGTGCCTGGAGTGTATACGGGGTTGAGCAGTTCTTC
few,TRBV27,.,TRBJ2-2,CASSLSDSYTGELFF,TGTGCCAGCAGTTTATCGGACAGCTACACCGGGGAGCTGTTTTTT